One and the same sample provided the 29 T cell receptor beta chains below, sequenced in a study of identical twins. TCRdb processed the 5' RACE reads anew with MiXCR; each CDR3 protein has one entry. The sample has 500,000 to 550,000 distinct CDR3 sequences, approximately 22% seen once. These data also formed part of another study, on T cells expressing NK-cell markers.

The material sequenced was CD4+ T cells sorted from blood. The receptors stem from a woman between 18 and 30 years old in good health.

The chain joins TRBV20-1 to TRBJ2-1; 9 nucleotides agree with TRBD2. CDR3 length equals 16 residues. Per the germline V gene, CDR1 is DFQATT and CDR2 is SNEGSKA (reference sequence). Trimming took 5 bases from V and 7 from J; bases not matched to a gene: 15. In DNA form, the CDR3 reads TGCAGTGCTGCCCAACCTAGCGGGAACGACGTGAATGAGCAGTTCTTC. Encoded protein: CSAAQPSGNDVNEQFF.

This clonotype was counted only a few times. J is TRBJ2-1 and V is TRBV9; 7 nucleotides match TRBD2. Germline-derived CDR1 and CDR2 are SGDLS and YYNGEE. The CDR3 covers 15 residues. Trimming took 0 bases from V and 9 from J; bases not matched to a gene: 9. DNA for the CDR3: TGTGCCAGCAGCGTAGTAACGGGAGGAGGCGGTGAGCAGTTCTTC. Translation gives CASSVVTGGGGEQFF. Variable domain in full (rest from reference TRBV9 and TRBJ2-1): DSGVTQTPKHLITATGQRVTLRCSPRSGDLSVYWYQQSLDQGLQFLIQYYNGEERAKGNILERFSAQQFPDLHSELNLSSLELGDSALYFCASSVVTGGGGEQFFGPGTRLTVL.

Only a few counts were recorded for this clonotype. The rearrangement uses TRBV6-1 and TRBJ1-5, with TRBD1 as a possible D gene (5 bases). This CDR3 spans 13 amino acids. CDR1 and CDR2 from the germline V gene are MNHNS and SASEGT. Trimming stripped 11 bases from V and 1 base from J, with 12 bases between. The CDR3 here is CAPQRDSNQPQHF. The DNA of the CDR3 is TGTGCCCCACAACGGGACAGCAATCAGCCCCAGCATTTT.

The rearrangement joins TRBV7-8 to TRBJ2-3, with TRBD1 matching over 10 bases. Germline CDR1 reads SGHVS; CDR2 reads FQNEAQ. With V trimmed by 0 bases and J by 6 bases, 6 bases remained unmatched. The CDR3 consists of 16 residues. CDR3 DNA: TGTGCCAGCAGCTTAGCGCGGGACAGGGGATCGGATACGCAGTATTTT. Translated, it gives CASSLARDRGSDTQYF.

This sequence joins TRBV6-6 and TRBJ2-5, with D unresolved. The CDR3 extends over 13 amino acids. V dropped 4 bases and J dropped 5 bases, with 11 bases sitting between them. The germline V gene encodes CDR1 MNHNY and CDR2 SVGAGI (reference sequence). The CDR3 region has the DNA TGTGCCAGCAGTTCGCTGGCTCCCGAGACCCAGTACTTC. Its translation is CASSSLAPETQYF.

The gene calls are TRBV14 and TRBJ2-7; 7 bases are a match to TRBD1. Germline V gene sequence: CDR1 SGHDN, CDR2 FVKESK. With V trimmed by 3 bases and J by 10 bases, 6 bases remained unmatched. CDR3 length: 12 residues. The CDR3 is CASSQTDRAQYF. DNA of the CDR3: TGTGCCAGCAGCCAGACAGACAGGGCTCAGTACTTC.

The chain recombines TRBV20-1 with TRBJ2-1; D gene uncertain. Germline V CDR1 and CDR2: DFQATT, SNEGSKA (reference sequence). The CDR3 is 13 amino acids. The ends were cut back, 8 bases at V and 0 bases at J, with 11 bases in the middle. In nucleotides, the CDR3 is TGCAGTTCGGTGGGTAGCTCCTACAATGAGCAGTTCTTC. Translating it yields CSSVGSSYNEQFF.

The rearrangement uses TRBV30 and TRBJ1-4; 9 nucleotides match TRBD1. CDR1 and CDR2 (germline): GTSNPN, SVGIG (reference sequence). The junction had 6 bases not matched to a gene; V was cut back by 0 bases and J by 7 bases. This CDR3 spans 15 amino acids. The CDR3 sequence is CAWSVQGAGGEKLFF. The CDR3, as DNA: TGTGCCTGGAGTGTACAGGGGGCAGGCGGTGAAAAACTGTTTTTT. Combining the CDR3 with reference TRBV30 and TRBJ1-4 gives the whole variable domain SQTIHQWPATLVQPVGSPLSLECTVEGTSNPNLYWYRQAAGRGLQLLFYSVGIGQISSEVPQNLSASRPQDRQFILSSKKLLLSDSGFYLCAWSVQGAGGEKLFFGSGTQLSVL.

This clonotype appeared a few times. This chain joins TRBV12-3 or TRBV12-4 and TRBJ1-2, with D unclear. V lost 5 bases, J lost 0 bases, and 13 bases lay in between. This CDR3 is 15 amino acids long. The chain's CDR3 is CASSLARIANYGYTF. In DNA, the CDR3 is TGTGCCAGCAGTCTTGCGAGAATAGCTAACTATGGCTACACCTTC.

This clonotype appeared a single time. The J gene is TRBJ2-1, the V gene TRBV28; 10 bases are a match to TRBD2. This CDR3 spans 15 amino acids. CDR1 is MDHEN and CDR2 is SYDVKM in the germline V gene. Trimming at V came to 8 bases and at J to 9 bases, leaving 13 bases not matched to a gene. The CDR3 DNA reads as TGTGCCAGCCTGGAGCTAGCGGGAGTTTACGCTGAGCAGTTCTTC. As protein: CASLELAGVYAEQFF.

The V gene is TRBV2, the J gene TRBJ1-4, with D hard to call. CDR1 and CDR2 from the germline V gene are SNHLY and FYNNEI. V lost 5 bases and J 8 bases, leaving 18 bases between the germline ends. There are 15 residues in the CDR3. The CDR3 bases are TGTGCCAGCAGTCACCGGGTTAAGGGAGGAGAAAAACTGTTTTTT. Amino acids: CASSHRVKGGEKLFF.

The table lists this clonotype with many counts. The chain carries TRBV7-9 and TRBJ2-3; D tentatively fits TRBD1 or TRBD2 (5 bases each). Germline CDR1 SEHNR, CDR2 FQNEAQ (reference sequence). There are 13 residues in the CDR3. The V end lost 5 bases, the J end lost 6 bases, and 12 bases lay between the germline ends. In DNA form, the CDR3 reads TGTGCCAGCAGCGTCGGGACCGGGGATACGCAGTATTTT. This translates into CASSVGTGDTQYF.

In this sample, this clonotype turned up a few times. The V call is TRBV20-1, the J call TRBJ2-4; no firm D call. The CDR3 covers 15 residues. Trimming shortened V by 4 bases and J by 0 bases, and 13 bases separated the two germline ends. The germline V gene has CDR1 DFQATT and CDR2 SNEGSKA (reference sequence). The CDR3 DNA reads as TGCAGTGCTAATAAAGGGTCCGTAGCCAAAAACATTCAGTACTTC. Amino acids: CSANKGSVAKNIQYF.

This clonotype came up a few times. V gene TRBV7-2 combines with J gene TRBJ2-1, with D perhaps matching TRBD1 or TRBD2 (5 bases each). V dropped 3 bases and J dropped 14 bases, with 17 bases sitting between them. This CDR3 spans 13 amino acids. Per the germline V gene, CDR1 is SGHTA and CDR2 is FQGNSA. CDR3 nucleotides: TGTGCCAGCAGCTTCGATCCGAATAGAGGGGAGTTCTTC. Translated, it gives CASSFDPNRGEFF.

The table lists this clonotype with a few counts. This chain joins TRBV29-1 and TRBJ2-1; D is perhaps TRBD1 (5 bases). Germline-derived CDR1 and CDR2 are SQVTM and ANQGSEA. Trimming stripped 6 bases from V and 2 bases from J, with 11 bases between. This CDR3 contains 13 residues. The CDR3 DNA is TGCAGCGTAAGCCAGGGAACCTACAATGAGCAGTTCTTC. Translating gives CSVSQGTYNEQFF.

J is TRBJ2-3 and V is TRBV2, with 13 bases that match TRBD2. CDR1 and CDR2 (germline): SNHLY, FYNNEI. This CDR3 has 15 residues. The V gene end was trimmed by 5 bases and the J gene end by 4 bases; junction bases not matched to a gene: 3. CDR3 DNA: TGTGCCAGCAGTTCGACTAGCGGGGGGCCAGATACGCAGTATTTT. It encodes CASSSTSGGPDTQYF.

This clonotype was counted only a few times. The rearrangement joins TRBV12-5 to TRBJ2-7; TRBD2 agrees at 7 bases. V was clipped by 0 bases and J by 5 bases; unmatched bases: 19. Germline V CDR1 and CDR2: LGHNT, FRNRAP. The length of the CDR3 is 19 residues. The CDR3 loop reads CASGLVLDGRVPGGNEQYF. As DNA, the CDR3 is TGTGCTAGTGGTTTGGTACTAGATGGTCGTGTCCCGGGAGGAAACGAGCAGTACTTC.

This chain uses TRBV25-1 with TRBJ1-1; D is perhaps TRBD1 (6 bases). The CDR3 covers 12 residues. Germline lookup yields CDR1 MGHDK and CDR2 SYGVNS. Trimming stripped 8 bases from V and 1 base from J, with 8 bases between. In nucleotides, the CDR3 is TGTGCCAGCGTACAGGGGAACACTGAAGCTTTCTTT. Translated, it gives CASVQGNTEAFF. Full variable domain (remainder filled in from reference TRBV25-1 and TRBJ1-1): EADIYQTPRYLVIGTGKKITLECSQTMGHDKMYWYQQDPGMELHLIHYSYGVNSTEKGDLSSESTVSRIRTEHFPLTLESARPSHTSQYLCASVQGNTEAFFGQGTRLTVV.

For the CDR3, the DNA is TGTGCCAGCAGGAAGCGGGAGGGCTACAATGAGCAGTTCTTC. Its translation is CASRKREGYNEQFF. J is TRBJ2-1 and V is TRBV7-9; TRBD2 agrees at 10 bases. Germline V gene data show CDR1 as SEHNR and CDR2 as FQNEAQ (reference sequence). The CDR3 has 14 residues. V lost 6 bases and J lost 3; bases outside the gene matches: 2.

This clonotype was observed a few times. The chain couples TRBV10-3 to TRBJ2-1; TRBD2 might be the D (5 bases). The ends were cut back, 11 bases at V and 1 base at J, with 12 bases in the middle. CDR3 length: 13 residues. Germline lookup yields CDR1 ENHRY and CDR2 SYGVKD. This chain's CDR3 is CAVVASSYNEQFF. As DNA, the CDR3 is TGTGCCGTTGTAGCGTCTTCCTACAATGAGCAGTTCTTC.

The sample holds many counts of this clonotype. V and J are TRBV12-3 or TRBV12-4 and TRBJ2-1, with 14 bases lining up with TRBD2. V trimming: 6 bases; J trimming: 14 bases; junction bases outside the gene matches: 12. This CDR3 contains 15 residues. CDR3 amino acids: CASRLLIGTSGGEFF. The CDR3 DNA reads TGTGCCAGCAGACTACTTATAGGGACTAGCGGGGGTGAGTTCTTC.

The chain couples TRBV20-1 to TRBJ1-6, with D uncertain. V dropped 3 bases and J dropped 4 bases, with 4 bases sitting between them. The CDR3 loop spans 12 amino acids. Germline assignment: CDR1 DFQATT and CDR2 SNEGSKA (reference sequence). In DNA, the CDR3 is TGCAGTGCTAGCACTTATAATTCACCCCTCCACTTT. As protein: CSASTYNSPLHF.

Concerning this clonotype itself: A read error may account for a junction end that differs from germline. J is TRBJ1-4 and V is TRBV7-7; 9 positions match TRBD1. Looked up from germline, CDR1 is SSHAT and CDR2 is FNYEAQ (reference sequence). This CDR3 comprises 13 residues. This CDR3 reads CASSQGQGEKLFF. In DNA, the CDR3 is TGTGCTAGCAGCCAGGGACAGGGAGAAAAACTGTTTTTT.

This rearrangement joins TRBV18 to TRBJ2-5; 7 bases align to TRBD2. Trimming cost V 0 bases and J 7 bases; bases outside gene matches: 14. The CDR3 covers 17 residues. Germline CDR1 is KGHSH and CDR2 is LQKENI. The CDR3 region is CASSPPKRGRTIGTQYF. Written as DNA, the CDR3 is TGTGCCAGCTCACCACCGAAGCGGGGCAGGACGATAGGGACCCAGTACTTC.

The chain couples TRBV5-1 to TRBJ2-2, with 11 bases identical to TRBD1. CDR3 length equals 15 residues. V gave up 0 bases and J gave up 10 bases; unmatched junction bases: 5. Germline values: CDR1 SGHRS, CDR2 YFSETQ. The CDR3 bases are TGCGCCAGCAGCTTGGTTGGACAGGGGGCTGTGGAGCTGTTTTTT. Translation: CASSLVGQGAVELFF.

The genes are TRBV20-1 and TRBJ2-1; TRBD2 agrees at 7 bases. The CDR3 totals 14 residues. With 7 bases clipped from V and 1 base from J, the junction kept 7 bases outside the gene matches. Germline CDR1 and CDR2: DFQATT and SNEGSKA (reference sequence). CDR3 nucleotides: TGCAGTGGCGGTGGCGGGAGATCCTACAATGAGCAGTTCTTC. It codes for CSGGGGRSYNEQFF.

The chain employs TRBV6-5 and TRBJ2-7, with D tentatively TRBD1 (5 bases). The V end was cut by 8 bases, the J end by 5 bases, with 13 bases between. The CDR3 sequence is 12 residues long. Germline V gene data show CDR1 as MNHEY and CDR2 as SVGAGI. The CDR3: CASGKGINEQYF. In DNA, the CDR3 is TGTGCCAGCGGTAAGGGGATTAACGAGCAGTACTTC.

Ten or more counts support this clonotype. The J gene is TRBJ1-1, the V gene TRBV6-6; D is undetermined. The germline V gene encodes CDR1 MNHNY and CDR2 SVGAGI (reference sequence). V lost 2 bases and J lost 0, with 4 bases in between. The CDR3 has 13 amino acids. The CDR3 sequence: CASSYGMNTEAFF. In nucleotides, the CDR3 is TGTGCCAGCAGTTACGGAATGAACACTGAAGCTTTCTTT.

The table lists this clonotype with a few counts. J is TRBJ2-1 and V is TRBV12-3 or TRBV12-4; unclear D gene. V dropped 8 bases and J dropped 4 bases, with 12 bases sitting between them. The CDR3 totals 13 residues. The CDR3 nucleotides are TGTGCCAGCTCGGCTTCATTATACAATGAGCAGTTCTTC. Translating it yields CASSASLYNEQFF.